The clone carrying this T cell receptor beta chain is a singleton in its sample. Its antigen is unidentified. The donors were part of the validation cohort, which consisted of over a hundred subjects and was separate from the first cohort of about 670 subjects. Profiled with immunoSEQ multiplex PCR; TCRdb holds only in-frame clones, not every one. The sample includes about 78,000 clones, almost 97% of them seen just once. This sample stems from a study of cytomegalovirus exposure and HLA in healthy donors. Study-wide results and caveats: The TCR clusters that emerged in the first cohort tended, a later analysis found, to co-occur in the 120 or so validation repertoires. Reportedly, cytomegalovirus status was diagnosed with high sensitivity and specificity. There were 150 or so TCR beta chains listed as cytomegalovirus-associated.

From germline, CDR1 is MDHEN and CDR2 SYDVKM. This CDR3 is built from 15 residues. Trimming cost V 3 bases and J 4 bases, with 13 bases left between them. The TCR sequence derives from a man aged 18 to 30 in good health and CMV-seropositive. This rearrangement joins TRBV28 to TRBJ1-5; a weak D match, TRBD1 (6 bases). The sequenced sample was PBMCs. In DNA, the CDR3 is TGTGCCAGCAGTTTTAACAGGGTGGGGAATCAGCCCCAGCATTTT. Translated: CASSFNRVGNQPQHF.